This T cell receptor beta chain was documented in a study of blood T cell repertoires in COVID-19. At the level of the study: Acute-phase and convalescent COVID-19 samples originated in the United States, Italy and Spain.

Those who participated ranged in age from roughly 18 to 89 years and resided in approximately 23 US areas. Participant-given clinical history determined each cohort assignment. This clone has just a few counts. CDR3 length: 15 residues. Looked up from germline, CDR1 is MNHNS and CDR2 is SASEGT. Deletions cut 3 bases from V and 1 base from J, with 12 bases between. Measured with immunoSEQ multiplex PCR; TCRdb has only the in-frame clones, and not every one. This table has approximately 150,000 clones, about 90% appearing once. The sequence was collected from a human donor with acute COVID-19. The donor label of this sample is uncertain. The sequencing sample was made of PBMCs or T cells enriched from blood (not recorded which). The rearrangement links TRBV6-1 to TRBJ1-1; TRBD1 is a possible D gene (6 bases). The CDR3 coding sequence is TGTGCCAGCAGTGACAGGGGCCGACCGAACACTGAAGCTTTCTTT. Its translation is CASSDRGRPNTEAFF.